This entry lists 18 T cell receptor beta chains sequenced from one sample in a study of cytotoxic CD8 clonotypes in ibrutinib-treated CLL. The protocol was immunoSEQ multiplex PCR, while the TCRdb copy is restricted to in-frame clones and leaves out a portion. This sample has around 130,000 clones, with around four fifths found just once. The material sequenced was PBMCs, taken after 24 months of ibrutinib treatment. The receptors derive from a human donor with chronic lymphocytic leukemia.

This clone was counted between two and nine times. DNA of the CDR3: TGTGCCAGCAGGAGGGACAGGGTGGATCAGCCCCAGCATTTT. As protein: CASRRDRVDQPQHF. The V gene is TRBV6-1, the J gene TRBJ1-5, with 9 bases matching TRBD1. This CDR3 comprises 14 residues. With 6 bases clipped from V and 5 bases from J, the junction kept 5 bases outside the gene matches. The germline gives CDR1 MNHNS, CDR2 SASEGT.

The chain joins TRBV7-3 to TRBJ1-2; a weak D match, TRBD1 (6 bases). The CDR3 spans 15 residues. V was trimmed by 1 base and J by 4 bases, leaving 13 bases between them. CDR1 SGHTA and CDR2 FQGTGA come from the germline V gene. CDR3 amino acids: CASSLSNQGLYGYTF. The CDR3 coding sequence is TGTGCCAGCAGCTTAAGTAATCAGGGGCTCTATGGCTACACCTTC. The entire variable domain, with the rest obtained from reference TRBV7-3 and TRBJ1-2, is as follows: GAGVSQTPSNKVTEKGKYVELRCDPISGHTALYWYRQSLGQGPEFLIYFQGTGAADDSGLPNDRFFAVRPEGSVSTLKIQRTERGDSAVYLCASSLSNQGLYGYTFGSGTRLTVV.

The chain joins TRBV20-1 to TRBJ1-3, with D uncertain. V was clipped by 2 bases and J by 3 bases, with 2 bases between them. Germline assignment: CDR1 DFQATT and CDR2 SNEGSKA (reference sequence). This CDR3 contains 11 residues. CDR3 region: CSARFGNTIYF. The CDR3 DNA follows: TGCAGTGCTAGATTTGGAAACACCATATATTTT.

The sample holds a few counts of this clone. J is TRBJ2-7 and V is TRBV11-2; no definite D call. The CDR3 is made up of 13 amino acids. Germline-derived CDR1 and CDR2 are SGHAT and FQNNGV. Trimming removed 5 bases from V and 5 bases from J, with 13 bases in between. The DNA of the CDR3 is TGTGCCAGCAGCCCGACGCGGTCCAACGAGCAGTACTTC. This translates into CASSPTRSNEQYF.

The CDR3 loop is CASSTVLGYEQFF. The CDR3 bases are TGTGCCAGTAGTACAGTCCTCGGGTATGAGCAGTTCTTC. The gene calls are TRBV19 and TRBJ2-1; D is unresolved. From germline, CDR1 is LNHDA and CDR2 SQIVND (reference sequence). CDR3 length equals 13 residues. Between the trimmed V and J ends, which lost 4 bases and 8 bases, there was a span of 12 bases.

V is TRBV19 and J is TRBJ1-1; D call uncertain. V shed 9 bases and J shed 2 bases, with 13 bases lying between them. The CDR3 totals 13 residues. Per germline, CDR1 LNHDA and CDR2 SQIVND (reference sequence). The CDR3: CASREAINTEAFF. The CDR3 DNA sequence: TGTGCCAGCCGGGAGGCGATTAACACTGAAGCTTTCTTT.

This chain uses TRBV14 with TRBJ1-1, with D hard to call. This CDR3 region has 14 residues. The germline V gene encodes CDR1 SGHDN and CDR2 FVKESK. Trimming took off 3 bases at V and 4 bases at J, with 12 bases between the two ends. Here the CDR3 DNA reads TGTGCCAGCAGCCATCGCAGCACTGCCACTGAAGCTTTCTTT. Protein sequence: CASSHRSTATEAFF.

The rearrangement links TRBV11-2 to TRBJ2-7, with 9 bases fitting TRBD1. Germline trimming cut 0 bases from V and 3 bases from J; bases unmatched to any gene: 3. This CDR3 contains 15 residues. CDR1 is SGHAT, CDR2 FQNNGV, per germline. Here the CDR3 reads CASSLDPDRGYEQYF. The CDR3 DNA reads as TGTGCCAGCAGCTTAGACCCGGACAGGGGCTACGAGCAGTACTTC.

In this sample, this clone turned up once. The gene calls are TRBV19 and TRBJ1-1, with 7 bases lining up with TRBD1. The CDR3 totals 12 residues. Unmatched junction bases numbered 4, after V lost 9 bases and J lost 3 bases. The germline gives CDR1 LNHDA, CDR2 SQIVND (reference sequence). DNA of the CDR3: TGTGCCAGCATGACAGGGTACACTGAAGCTTTCTTT. Translating it yields CASMTGYTEAFF.

The chain links TRBV4-3 to TRBJ1-1; a weak D match, TRBD1 (6 bases). V lost 0 bases, J lost 5 bases, and 16 bases lay in between. Germline V lookup: CDR1 LGHNA, CDR2 YSLEER. There are 16 residues in the CDR3. CDR3 DNA: TGCGCCAGCAGCCAAGATCTGACAGGCGGGCTTACTGAAGCTTTCTTT. This gives the protein CASSQDLTGGLTEAFF.

The V gene is TRBV5-1, the J gene TRBJ2-3; D gene unclear. Per the germline V gene, CDR1 is SGHRS and CDR2 is YFSETQ. The CDR3 extends over 14 amino acids. Trimming left V 6 bases short and J 0 bases short, with 11 bases between. In nucleotides, the CDR3 is TGCGCCAGCATCTTTGATATTAGCACAGATACGCAGTATTTT. Protein sequence: CASIFDISTDTQYF.

The chain joins TRBV6-1 to TRBJ2-7; D ambiguous. The CDR3 has 13 residues. Germline V gives CDR1 MNHNS, CDR2 SASEGT. With 5 bases removed from V and 4 bases from J, the gap between germline ends came to 12 bases. CDR3 DNA sequence: TGTGCCAGCAGTCTGGATAGGCGATACGAGCAGTACTTC. This codes for CASSLDRRYEQYF.

This chain links TRBV9 with TRBJ2-3; TRBD2 matches at 8 bases. In germline, CDR1 is SGDLS, CDR2 YYNGEE. Trimming took 4 bases from V and 13 from J; bases not matched to a gene: 17. The CDR3 runs 15 residues. Written as DNA, the CDR3 is TGTGCCAGCAGCCCGCGGGTTGATAGCGGGGCGCTCGAGTATTTT. This gives the protein CASSPRVDSGALEYF.

The chain joins TRBV7-2 to TRBJ2-3; D possibly corresponds to TRBD2 (5 bases). This CDR3 region has 14 residues. V lost 1 base and J 4 bases, leaving 9 bases between the germline ends. Germline assignment: CDR1 SGHTA and CDR2 FQGNSA. DNA of the CDR3: TGTGCCAGCAGCTTAGTTGTGCGGGCAGATACGCAGTATTTT. Translation gives CASSLVVRADTQYF.

This chain links TRBV6-5 with TRBJ1-5, with D unresolved. Between the trimmed V and J ends, which lost 0 bases and 3 bases, there was a span of 9 bases. Germline CDR1 is MNHEY and CDR2 is SVGAGI. The CDR3 is 15 amino acids. In nucleotides, the CDR3 is TGTGCCAGCAGTTACTCGGGGAGGGACAATCAGCCCCAGCATTTT. Its protein product is CASSYSGRDNQPQHF.

This clone appeared a single time. The rearrangement uses TRBV7-3 and TRBJ2-5, with 8 bases that match TRBD1. J lost 5 bases, V lost 5 bases, and 10 bases had no gene match. This CDR3 region has 15 residues. Germline CDR1 is SGHTA and CDR2 is FQGTGA. The CDR3 nucleotides are TGTGCCAGCAGCCCGATAGGACAGGGCGGGGAGACCCAGTACTTC. This translates into CASSPIGQGGETQYF. The whole variable domain, filled in from reference TRBV7-3 and TRBJ2-5, reads GAGVSQTPSNKVTEKGKYVELRCDPISGHTALYWYRQSLGQGPEFLIYFQGTGAADDSGLPNDRFFAVRPEGSVSTLKIQRTERGDSAVYLCASSPIGQGGETQYFGPGTRLLVL.

J is TRBJ1-1 and V is TRBV7-2, with D hard to call. The CDR3 runs to 14 residues. In germline, CDR1 is SGHTA, CDR2 FQGNSA. V lost 3 bases and J lost 3, with 11 bases in between. The CDR3 DNA is TGTGCCAGCAGCTTTCAGTATCGGGACACTGAAGCTTTCTTT. Its translation is CASSFQYRDTEAFF.

The J gene is TRBJ2-7, the V gene TRBV18; D is ambiguous. This CDR3 is built from 16 residues. Germline V gene sequence: CDR1 KGHSH, CDR2 LQKENI. Trimming shortened V by 1 base and J by 1 base, and 14 bases separated the two germline ends. CDR3 coding DNA: TGTGCCAGCTCACCACTCTCTCCGACGCCGTCCTACGAGCAGTACTTC. Encoded protein: CASSPLSPTPSYEQYF.